This TCR beta chain appears in the sequencing data of a study of a mutant IDH1 vaccine in newly diagnosed glioma. Turning to the study itself: Of treated patients, around 60% were men and approximately 40% women, averaging roughly 42 years.

Time point indicated: week 11, during vaccination. Doses comprised 300 ug of mutant IDH1 20-mer peptide each, plus topical imiquimod. For this clone: Its antigen is unknown.

The table came from immunoSEQ multiplex PCR; TCRdb's copy has only in-frame clones and leaves some out. This table has approximately 110,000 clones, about nine tenths appearing once. Specimen: PBMCs, collected from a glioma patient whose treatment included an IDH1 peptide vaccine. The receptor comes from a woman aged 45-60 years with glioma.

CDR3 residues: CASSSTSGNTIYF. The CDR3 coding sequence is TGTGCCAGCAGCTCGACCTCTGGAAACACCATATATTTT. This chain uses TRBV7-9 with TRBJ1-3, with no clear D. The CDR3 has 13 amino acids. V lost 4 bases and J lost 0, with 4 bases in between. Germline V lookup: CDR1 SEHNR, CDR2 FQNEAQ (reference sequence).